Given below is one TCR beta chain in context. Antigen: not known. The data are from a study of CXCR3-negative and CXCR3-positive naive CD8 T cells. Study-level points and caveats: Naive CXCR3-positive and CXCR3-negative cells shared TRBV-TRBJ usage; memory cells diverged. Naive subsets showed comparable surface CD5, and TCR interaction strength was also inferred from TRB CDR3 physicochemistry.

Preparation of TRB cDNA libraries relied on 5' RACE carrying UMI labels. TCRdb re-called the 5' RACE reads; every CDR3 protein appears as one record, without DNA. The sample data list around 81,000 distinct CDR3 sequences. The clonotype originates from a human donor in good health. Some clones in this sample may be carry-over from other donors' samples. The material sequenced was naive CXCR3- CD8+ T cells from blood. Subset denoted: CD45RO-CCR7+CD27+CD95- naive CD8+ T cells lacking CXCR3 (TNR3-).

CDR3 residues: CASSYYRTKSSYNEQFF. The chain couples TRBV6-5 to TRBJ2-1; no DNA is available, so the TRBD1 call from TCRdb remains unchecked. The CDR3 covers 17 residues. CDR1 and CDR2 (germline): MNHEY, SVGAGI.